This T cell receptor (beta chain) is drawn from a study of T cell changes during pregnancy in multiple sclerosis. This clone was picked up a small number of times. This CDR3 is built from 15 residues. The germline CDR1 and CDR2 sequences are SGHAT and FQNNGV. J lost 10 bases, V lost 5 bases, and 11 bases had no gene match. Libraries were prepared by immunoSEQ multiplex PCR; TCRdb keeps only in-frame clonotypes and omits some of them. This sample has 27,000 or so clones, with approximately 91% found just once. This receptor was taken from a female donor with multiple sclerosis, enrolled in a pregnancy study. The specimen comprised CD8+ T cells from peripheral blood mononuclear cells, sampled in the second trimester of pregnancy. J is TRBJ1-6 and V is TRBV11-2; 7 bases agree with TRBD1. CDR3 sequence (DNA): TGTGCCAGCAGCCTTTACGGACAGGCCGTATCACCCCTCCACTTT. Translating gives CASSLYGQAVSPLHF. Together with reference TRBV11-2 and TRBJ1-6, the CDR3 gives the full variable domain: EAGVAQSPRYKIIEKRQSVAFWCNPISGHATLYWYQQILGQGPKLLIQFQNNGVVDDSQLPKDRFSAERLKGVDSTLKIQPAKLEDSAVYLCASSLYGQAVSPLHFGNGTRLTVT.